The entry that follows covers one T cell receptor (beta chain) sequence. This sample was included in a study of blood T cell repertoires in COVID-19. On the study more broadly: Sources were T cells, B-cell-depleted T cells, or PBMCs; the material itself was cDNA or gDNA.

V shed 4 bases, J shed 7 bases, and the junction held 11 bases outside the gene matches. CDR1 and CDR2 from the germline V gene are SGHDN and FVKESK. The CDR3 runs to 16 residues. Clones were sequenced by immunoSEQ multiplex PCR, and TCRdb holds only the in-frame ones, with some missing. This sample has about 200,000 clones, with less than 90% found just once. The sample comprised peripheral blood. This chain uses TRBV14 with TRBJ2-1, with 9 bases identical to TRBD2. The TCR comes from a woman aged 70-85 years with acute or convalescent COVID-19. The DNA of the CDR3 is TGTGCCAGCAGCCCCCCGGGGCGAGCGGGGGGAAATGAGCAGTTCTTC. Its protein is CASSPPGRAGGNEQFF.